These 17 T cell receptor beta chains came from one sample sequenced in a study of T cell repertoires in cytomegalovirus infection. For these TCRs, the target antigens are not known. TCRdb re-analysed the reads in MiXCR, keeping a single row per CDR3 protein. The sample gives approximately 730,000 distinct CDR3 sequences, roughly 33% of which show up once; 18% is in the top ten. Here the sequenced sample was cultured PBMCs, taken from culture after CMV antigen stimulation. The receptor set was obtained from a human donor in good health (CMV status not recorded). Some clones in this sample may be carry-over from other donors' samples.

A few counts support this clonotype. The chain employs TRBV7-2 and TRBJ1-2; no reliable D call. The CDR3 is 13 residues long. Trimming removed 1 base at V and 4 bases at J, with 7 bases between. Germline-derived CDR1 and CDR2 are SGHTA and FQGNSA. In DNA, the CDR3 is TGTGCCAGCAGCTTAGGCAGCTCCTATGGCTACACCTTC. Translation gives CASSLGSSYGYTF.

This clonotype was recorded a few times. The chain is built from TRBV25-1 and TRBJ1-6; the match to TRBD1 covers 7 bases. The trim removed 10 bases at V and 6 bases at J, leaving 3 bases unmatched. This CDR3 has 12 residues. CDR1 and CDR2 from the germline V gene are MGHDK and SYGVNS. This CDR3 is CATRQGNSPLHF. CDR3 sequence (DNA): TGTGCCACCCGACAGGGTAATTCACCCCTCCACTTT.

This clonotype was observed a few times. This chain links TRBV7-9 with TRBJ1-1, with 7 bases that match TRBD1. Germline CDR1 and CDR2: SEHNR and FQNEAQ (reference sequence). This CDR3 has 14 residues. The V gene end was trimmed by 5 bases and the J gene end by 8 bases; junction bases not matched to a gene: 11. The CDR3 DNA reads as TGTGCCAGCAGCAATGGGATAGGGGGCTTCGAAGCTTTCTTT. Translating it yields CASSNGIGGFEAFF.

This clonotype turned up a few times. V usage is TRBV7-2 and J usage is TRBJ2-1, with D possibly TRBD1 on 6 matching bases. The germline V gene encodes CDR1 SGHTA and CDR2 FQGNSA. V was pared by 2 bases and J by 8 bases, with 10 bases between. CDR3 length: 13 amino acids. Here the CDR3 reads CASSLRGFHEQFF. CDR3 sequence (DNA): TGTGCCAGCAGCTTAAGGGGGTTTCATGAGCAGTTCTTC.

The V gene is TRBV11-2, the J gene TRBJ2-7, with TRBD2 identical over 7 bases. Per germline, CDR1 SGHAT and CDR2 FQNNGV. This CDR3 is 15 amino acids long. Trimming at V came to 5 bases and at J to 3 bases, leaving 10 bases not matched to a gene. CDR3 sequence: CASSPFGGGDYEQYF. The CDR3 nucleotides are TGTGCCAGCAGCCCCTTCGGTGGGGGGGACTACGAGCAGTACTTC.

This chain uses TRBV6-1 with TRBJ1-5; D remains unclear. This CDR3 has 14 amino acids. Germline lookup yields CDR1 MNHNS and CDR2 SASEGT. V lost 1 base and J lost 7, with 11 bases in between. CDR3 bases: TGTGCCAGCAGTGAAGGGGGATATTCCCAGCCCCAGCATTTT. Protein product: CASSEGGYSQPQHF.

The chain combines TRBV7-8 with TRBJ2-1; 8 nucleotides align to TRBD2. The CDR3 has 17 residues. The germline gives CDR1 SGHVS, CDR2 FQNEAQ. V lost 2 bases to trimming and J lost 4 bases; unmatched junction nucleotides: 10. The chain's CDR3 is CASSLYWREAAYNEQFF. CDR3 in DNA: TGTGCCAGCAGCTTATACTGGCGGGAGGCAGCATACAATGAGCAGTTCTTC.

This clonotype was counted many times. The V call is TRBV7-2, the J call TRBJ2-3, with D hard to call. The V gene lost 8 bases and the J gene lost 2 bases, with 5 bases spanning the gap. Germline loops: CDR1 SGHTA, CDR2 FQGNSA. CDR3 length equals 11 residues. CDR3 coding DNA: TGTGCCAGCGGCCACACAGATACGCAGTATTTT. Residues: CASGHTDTQYF.

This sequence joins TRBV7-6 and TRBJ2-3; D not certain. The CDR3 contains 15 residues. V lost 1 base, J lost 1 base, and 9 bases lay in between. Germline loops: CDR1 SGHVS, CDR2 FNYEAQ. CDR3 coding DNA: TGTGCCAGCAGCTTAGGGTGGCCCGGCACAGATACGCAGTATTTT. Translated, it gives CASSLGWPGTDTQYF.

A few counts support this clonotype. The chain has TRBV12-3 or TRBV12-4 and TRBJ2-7; 8 bases agree with TRBD1. The J segment lost 1 base and the V segment lost 8 bases, leaving 19 bases of the junction unmatched. CDR3 length: 18 residues. The CDR3 reads CASGYHRGVLDFSYEQYF. The CDR3, as DNA: TGTGCCAGCGGATACCACAGGGGGGTTCTAGATTTTTCCTACGAGCAGTACTTC.

The V call is TRBV12-3 or TRBV12-4, the J call TRBJ2-5, with D maybe TRBD2 (5 bases). The CDR3 is 14 amino acids. Trimming took off 2 bases at V and 5 bases at J, with 12 bases between the two ends. CDR3 DNA sequence: TGTGCCAGCAGTTTAAGAGGGTTCCGGGAGACCCAGTACTTC. This codes for CASSLRGFRETQYF.

V is TRBV28 and J is TRBJ2-7; 11 bases fit TRBD2. The CDR3 runs 17 residues. Germline trimming cut 1 base from V and 6 bases from J; bases unmatched to any gene: 11. CDR1 and CDR2 (germline): MDHEN, SYDVKM. The DNA of the CDR3 is TGTGCCAGCAGTTTATCGTTTGGACTAGCGGGTTTTGGCGAGCAGTACTTC. Protein product: CASSLSFGLAGFGEQYF.

This clonotype occurred a few times. The CDR3 DNA is TGTGCCACCAGCTTCCAATCGGGTTTCGCAACCCTGATGTACTTC. Translating it yields CATSFQSGFATLMYF. The chain uses TRBV15 and TRBJ2-7; D gene ambiguous. The CDR3 sequence is 15 residues long. The germline V gene has CDR1 LNHNV and CDR2 YYDKDF (reference sequence). Trimming pared 5 bases from V and 12 bases from J, leaving 26 bases between.

This clonotype was seen more than once but under ten times. The V gene is TRBV7-8, the J gene TRBJ2-3; D is undetermined. The CDR3 covers 14 residues. Trimming left V 2 bases short and J 6 bases short, with 12 bases between. Germline CDR1 SGHVS, CDR2 FQNEAQ. CDR3 sequence (DNA): TGTGCCAGCAGCTTATTACCTCCCGGGGATACGCAGTATTTT. This translates into CASSLLPPGDTQYF.

This clonotype came up a few times. CDR3 loop: CASSLSSGVYEQYF. CDR3 sequence (DNA): TGTGCCAGCAGCTTAAGTAGCGGGGTGTACGAGCAGTACTTC. The chain recombines TRBV7-2 with TRBJ2-7, with TRBD2 matching 8 bases. Germline assignment: CDR1 SGHTA and CDR2 FQGNSA. With V trimmed by 2 bases and J by 4 bases, 4 bases remained unmatched. This CDR3 comprises 14 residues.

The rearrangement joins TRBV19 to TRBJ1-5, with D uncertain. Germline V gene data show CDR1 as LNHDA and CDR2 as SQIVND (reference sequence). This CDR3 region has 14 residues. Trimming took off 3 bases at V and 3 bases at J, with 9 bases between the two ends. Here the CDR3 reads CASSIIGYNQPQHF. For the CDR3, the DNA is TGTGCCAGTAGTATTATAGGCTACAATCAGCCCCAGCATTTT.

The chain employs TRBV11-2 and TRBJ1-4, with D possibly matching TRBD1 (6 bases). V shed 5 bases and J shed 8 bases, with 18 bases lying between them. The CDR3 consists of 15 residues. Germline lookup yields CDR1 SGHAT and CDR2 FQNNGV. CDR3 in amino acids: CASSRGTYFHEKLFF. DNA of the CDR3: TGTGCCAGCAGCCGAGGGACATACTTCCACGAAAAACTGTTTTTT.